The T cell receptor beta chain described here comes from a study of cytomegalovirus exposure and HLA in healthy donors. Study results and caveats: Some highly shared sequence variants likely arose as a pipeline artifact. Within a later analysis, the majority of CMV-associated TCR beta chains appeared HLA-restricted. When the data were analyzed later, several of the most significant clusters appeared to be linked to common viral pathogens.

Concerning this clone: As yet, its antigen is unknown.

13 Jbeta primers and 60 Vbeta primers were used for the PCR. Generated by immunoSEQ multiplex PCR, the TCRdb table keeps only in-frame clones and is missing some. Listed are approximately 120,000 clones; 2.2% falls within the top ten. Material for sequencing was PBMCs. This TCR derives from a man aged 40-50 years in good health and CMV-seronegative.

The CDR3 loop is CASSRVGQAGQMNEKLFF. DNA for the CDR3: TGCGCCAGCAGCCGGGTGGGGCAGGCGGGACAGATGAATGAAAAACTGTTTTTT. This chain connects TRBV4-1 to TRBJ1-4; TRBD1 agrees at 7 bases. Germline CDR1 reads MGHRA; CDR2 reads YSYEKL. The CDR3 totals 18 residues. J was trimmed by 5 bases and V by 4 bases; bases with no gene match: 16.